This record covers a single TCR beta chain. Participants' reported clinical history set cohort assignment. Cohort 3 donors were reported recovered after two negative PCRs, clearance, or symptom resolution. Profiled with immunoSEQ multiplex PCR; TCRdb holds only in-frame clones, not every one. The sample lists 300,000 to 450,000 clones, roughly nine tenths occurring once. The source of the sample is a study of blood T cell repertoires in COVID-19. Background on the study: Material from acute and convalescent COVID-19 was sourced from the United States, Italy and Spain. PBMCs, B-cell-depleted T cells, or T cells were the source of the cDNA or gDNA that made up the material.

Germline V gene data show CDR1 as MNHEY and CDR2 as SVGAGI. The CDR3 runs to 15 residues. Trimming cost V 1 base and J 7 bases, with 11 bases left between them. The chain couples TRBV6-5 to TRBJ1-6, with TRBD1 as a possible D gene (5 bases). Sequencing was carried out using PBMCs or T cells enriched from blood (not recorded which). This sequence originates from a man aged 18 to 29 who had recovered from COVID-19. The CDR3 nucleotides are TGTGCCAGCAGTTACTTCCCGACAGAGAATTCACCCCTCCACTTT. It encodes CASSYFPTENSPLHF.